A single sample gave rise to the 27 T cell receptor beta chains below, sequenced in a study of shared clonotypes between healthy human individuals. Only CD45RO-negative cells positively selected for CCR7 counted as naive CD8 cells, so terminally differentiated effector memory CD45RA+ cells were excluded. Assay used: immunoSEQ multiplex PCR; TCRdb lists only in-frame clones, some missing. The sample has around 1.9 million clones; 93% are singletons. Sequenced: naive CD8+ T cells from PBMCs. Source of these receptors: a man aged 18 to 29 in good health. Some clones in this sample may be carry-over from other donors' samples.

The V and J genes are TRBV5-1 and TRBJ2-3; D not certain. This CDR3 comprises 14 residues. Looked up from germline, CDR1 is SGHRS and CDR2 is YFSETQ. The ends were cut back, 0 bases at V and 0 bases at J, with 5 bases in the middle. The CDR3 sequence is CASSLDKSTDTQYF. Written as DNA, the CDR3 is TGCGCCAGCAGCTTGGACAAGAGCACAGATACGCAGTATTTT.

The V gene is TRBV9, the J gene TRBJ1-6; no definite D call. Germline values: CDR1 SGDLS, CDR2 YYNGEE. V gave up 0 bases and J gave up 8 bases, with 9 bases separating them. The CDR3 has 14 residues. The CDR3 DNA follows: TGTGCCAGCAGCGTAGAGTCACTTTATTCACCCCTCCACTTT. Protein: CASSVESLYSPLHF.

V gene TRBV28 combines with J gene TRBJ2-5, with D possibly matching TRBD1 (6 bases). The CDR3 covers 18 residues. Germline-derived CDR1 and CDR2 are MDHEN and SYDVKM. Between the trimmed V and J ends, which lost 2 bases and 3 bases, there was a span of 22 bases. The CDR3 bases are TGTGCCAGCAGTTTACCCTCCGAATCAGGGGCCCCTGAAGAGACCCAGTACTTC. Translating it yields CASSLPSESGAPEETQYF.

In nucleotides, the CDR3 is TGTGCCAGTAGCCAAATCCCGGGAGAGCAGTTCTTC. Translated, it gives CASSQIPGEQFF. The rearrangement joins TRBV19 to TRBJ2-1, with TRBD2 as a possible D gene (5 bases). Germline V CDR1 and CDR2: LNHDA, SQIVND (reference sequence). The CDR3 spans 12 residues. The V gene lost 6 bases and the J gene lost 10 bases, with 13 bases spanning the gap.

The chain uses TRBV13 and TRBJ2-1, with D tentatively TRBD1 (6 bases). Trimming removed 0 bases at V and 12 bases at J, with 12 bases between. Germline V CDR1 and CDR2: PRHDT, FYEKMQ (reference sequence). The CDR3 extends over 13 amino acids. The CDR3 coding sequence is TGTGCCAGCAGCTTAGGCGACTTAGGGGGGCAGTTCTTC. Its translation: CASSLGDLGGQFF.

This chain's CDR3 is CASSLREGGAKNIQYF. As DNA, the CDR3 is TGCGCCAGCAGCTTACGGGAAGGGGGAGCCAAAAACATTCAGTACTTC. The V call is TRBV5-1, the J call TRBJ2-4; the D gene is possibly TRBD1 (6 bases). With 2 bases removed from V and 0 bases from J, the gap between germline ends came to 12 bases. Germline CDR1 and CDR2: SGHRS and YFSETQ. The CDR3 consists of 16 residues.

The V gene is TRBV7-9, the J gene TRBJ2-6; D is undetermined. This CDR3 region has 16 residues. CDR1 SEHNR and CDR2 FQNEAQ come from the germline V gene (reference sequence). The V end was cut by 5 bases, the J end by 0 bases, with 11 bases between. CDR3 sequence (DNA): TGTGCCAGCAGCCCCTCAGGTAGCTCTGGGGCCAACGTCCTGACTTTC. This gives the protein CASSPSGSSGANVLTF.

This rearrangement joins TRBV7-9 to TRBJ1-2; 11 nucleotides align to TRBD1. The germline gives CDR1 SEHNR, CDR2 FQNEAQ (reference sequence). CDR3 length: 18 residues. J gave up 3 bases and V 5 bases, and 14 bases lay outside the gene matches. CDR3 sequence: CASSPGSDRGPLDYGYTF. As DNA, the CDR3 is TGTGCCAGCAGCCCCGGGTCGGACAGGGGGCCCCTGGACTATGGCTACACCTTC. Using reference TRBV7-9 and TRBJ1-2 for the parts outside the CDR3, the full variable domain is DTGVSQNPRHKITKRGQNVTFRCDPISEHNRLYWYRQTLGQGPEFLTYFQNEAQLEKSRLLSDRFSAERPKGSFSTLEIQRTEQGDSAMYLCASSPGSDRGPLDYGYTFGSGTRLTVV.

The chain couples TRBV5-6 to TRBJ2-5; perhaps TRBD2 as D (5 bases). This CDR3 spans 17 amino acids. V was cut by 0 bases and J by 2 bases, with 17 bases left in between. CDR1 and CDR2 from the germline V gene are SGHDT and YYEEEE. The CDR3 reads CASSLAVLVPGQETQYF. The CDR3 bases are TGTGCCAGCAGCTTGGCGGTACTAGTCCCCGGTCAAGAGACCCAGTACTTC.

The chain joins TRBV5-6 to TRBJ1-1; 9 nucleotides match TRBD1. This CDR3 has 15 residues. Germline trimming cut 7 bases from V and 1 base from J; bases unmatched to any gene: 8. The germline gives CDR1 SGHDT, CDR2 YYEEEE. The CDR3, as DNA: TGTGCCAGCTGCCGGGACAGGGAGCCGAACACTGAAGCTTTCTTT. Its protein product is CASCRDREPNTEAFF. Looking up the rest from reference TRBV5-6 and TRBJ1-1 gives the full variable domain: DAGVTQSPTHLIKTRGQQVTLRCSPKSGHDTVSWYQQALGQGPQFIFQYYEEEERQRGNFPDRFSGHQFPNYSSELNVNALLLGDSALYLCASCRDREPNTEAFFGQGTRLTVV.

Concerning this clone: The same CDR3 can be traced to other DNA sequences in this sample. The rearrangement uses TRBV25-1 and TRBJ2-5; D not certain. The J call may be faulty, since TRBJ2-7 better matches the DNA end. Germline lookup yields CDR1 MGHDK and CDR2 SYGVNS. There are 10 residues in the CDR3. CDR3 loop: CASSDYEQYF. CDR3 coding DNA: TGTGCCAGCAGTGACTACGAGCAGTACTTC.

V and J are TRBV19 and TRBJ1-1; weak D call: TRBD1 (6 bases). Per germline, CDR1 LNHDA and CDR2 SQIVND (reference sequence). V was cut by 7 bases and J by 4 bases, with 25 bases left in between. The CDR3 loop spans 17 amino acids. The CDR3 DNA follows: TGTGCCAGTAACAGACGAAAAGAGGCAGGGGAGGTCACTGAAGCTTTCTTT. Translating gives CASNRRKEAGEVTEAFF.

The chain joins TRBV13 to TRBJ2-7; D not resolved. CDR1 PRHDT and CDR2 FYEKMQ come from the germline V gene (reference sequence). With 0 bases removed from V and 0 bases from J, the gap between germline ends came to 18 bases. The CDR3 totals 18 residues. This CDR3 reads CASSLGRFLAPSSYEQYF. For the CDR3, the DNA is TGTGCCAGCAGCTTAGGCCGATTTCTCGCGCCGAGCTCCTACGAGCAGTACTTC.

V usage is TRBV5-1 and J usage is TRBJ2-2; 9 bases are a match to TRBD2. CDR1 SGHRS and CDR2 YFSETQ come from the germline V gene. Germline trimming cut 0 bases from V and 6 bases from J; bases unmatched to any gene: 15. The CDR3 totals 19 residues. The DNA for the CDR3 is TGCGCCAGCAGCTTGGCGGTGATACTGGCGGGAGGGCCGGCCGGGGAGCTGTTTTTT. Translation gives CASSLAVILAGGPAGELFF.

This clone was found once. The rearrangement joins TRBV5-6 to TRBJ1-1, with D maybe TRBD1 (5 bases). Trimming left V 4 bases short and J 4 bases short, with 14 bases between. CDR1 is SGHDT and CDR2 is YYEEEE in the germline V gene. The CDR3 is 14 residues long. As DNA, the CDR3 is TGTGCCAGCAGCCAGACAGCCTTTGGCACTGAAGCTTTCTTT. It encodes CASSQTAFGTEAFF.

The chain couples TRBV28 to TRBJ2-7, with D tentatively TRBD1 (6 bases). The CDR3 contains 16 residues. V was pared by 5 bases and J by 3 bases, with 20 bases between. Germline CDR1 is MDHEN and CDR2 is SYDVKM. The CDR3 sequence: CASSPIQGISHYEQYF. The CDR3 nucleotides are TGTGCCAGCAGTCCCATTCAGGGGATCTCCCACTACGAGCAGTACTTC. The variable domain in full, with the rest retrieved from reference TRBV28 and TRBJ2-7, is DVKVTQSSRYLVKRTGEKVFLECVQDMDHENMFWYRQDPGLGLRLIYFSYDVKMKEKGDIPEGYSVSREKKERFSLILESASTNQTSMYLCASSPIQGISHYEQYFGPGTRLTVT.

CDR3 nucleotides: TGCGCCAGCACCATAGCGGGAGGATACGAGCAGTACTTC. Translation: CASTIAGGYEQYF. The chain joins TRBV10-2 to TRBJ2-7, with 10 bases that match TRBD2. The V and J ends lost 7 bases and 4 bases, in that order; junction bases with no gene match: 4. The CDR3 loop spans 13 amino acids. Germline V gene sequence: CDR1 WSHSY, CDR2 SAAADI.

In regard to this clone: The sample contains more than one DNA sequence encoding this CDR3. The rearrangement links TRBV6-5 to TRBJ1-5; D is unresolved. Germline CDR1 is MNHEY and CDR2 is SVGAGI. CDR3 length: 13 amino acids. V was trimmed by 2 bases and J by 0 bases, leaving 2 bases between them. In DNA form, the CDR3 reads TGTGCCAGCAGTTACGATAGCAATCAGCCCCAGCATTTT. Translated: CASSYDSNQPQHF.

The rearrangement joins TRBV27 to TRBJ1-2, with a tentative D call TRBD1 (5 bases). Trimming took 4 bases from V and 4 from J, leaving 13 bases between them. CDR3 size: 14 residues. Germline CDR1 reads MNHEY; CDR2 reads SMNVEV (reference sequence). The CDR3 sequence is CASSSRGPGYGYTF. The CDR3 DNA sequence: TGTGCCAGCAGTTCCCGGGGCCCGGGCTATGGCTACACCTTC.

V gene TRBV25-1 combines with J gene TRBJ1-2; D ambiguous. The CDR3 runs to 12 residues. CDR1 and CDR2 (germline): MGHDK, SYGVNS. Trimming removed 5 bases at V and 8 bases at J, with 12 bases between. Written as DNA, the CDR3 is TGTGCCAGCAGTTCCCCGACCAGGGGCTACACCTTC. Residues: CASSSPTRGYTF.

The rearrangement links TRBV7-8 to TRBJ1-1; tentative D call: TRBD1 (6 bases). The CDR3 sequence is 15 residues long. Deletions cut 5 bases from V and 1 base from J, with 14 bases between. CDR1 and CDR2 from the germline V gene are SGHVS and FQNEAQ. Written as DNA, the CDR3 is TGTGCCAGCAGCCACCGGGGGGGCCCGAACACTGAAGCTTTCTTT. Encoded protein: CASSHRGGPNTEAFF.

The genes are TRBV27 and TRBJ2-1; D is undetermined. The CDR3 totals 13 residues. V lost 6 bases and J lost 7, with 13 bases in between. Germline V CDR1 and CDR2: MNHEY, SMNVEV (reference sequence). In nucleotides, the CDR3 is TGTGCCAGCAGCCTGTTGGGTTCAAATGAGCAGTTCTTC. It codes for CASSLLGSNEQFF.

The CDR3, as DNA: TGTGCCAGCAGCTTAGACGCTAGAAGCGTATATGGCTACACCTTC. Translation: CASSLDARSVYGYTF. The chain carries TRBV7-8 and TRBJ1-2; D is uncertain. This CDR3 region has 15 residues. V lost 1 base and J 5 bases, leaving 14 bases between the germline ends. Germline V gene data show CDR1 as SGHVS and CDR2 as FQNEAQ.

This clone turned up a few times. Other DNA sequences from this sample encode an identical CDR3 as well. This sequence joins TRBV7-9 and TRBJ1-1; D gene unclear. The germline V gene has CDR1 SEHNR and CDR2 FQNEAQ (reference sequence). CDR3 length: 14 residues. V was shortened by 1 base and J by 3 bases, with 9 bases between the two germline ends. This chain's CDR3 is CASSLGARDTEAFF. The CDR3 nucleotides are TGTGCCAGCAGCTTAGGGGCGCGGGACACTGAAGCTTTCTTT.

CDR3 region: CASSFGLSTEAFF. In DNA form, the CDR3 reads TGCGCCAGTTCCTTTGGGCTTAGCACTGAAGCTTTCTTT. V usage is TRBV10-2 and J usage is TRBJ1-1; unclear D gene. Germline V gives CDR1 WSHSY, CDR2 SAAADI. CDR3 length: 13 amino acids. The V end lost 9 bases, the J end lost 4 bases, and 15 bases lay between the germline ends.

The V call is TRBV7-6, the J call TRBJ2-2; the D is unclear. Germline V gene lookup returns CDR1 SGHVS and CDR2 FNYEAQ. V lost 6 bases and J lost 6, with 8 bases in between. CDR3 size: 12 residues. The CDR3 reads CASSRKAGELFF. In DNA, the CDR3 is TGTGCCAGCAGTCGCAAAGCCGGGGAGCTGTTTTTT.

The chain has TRBV9 and TRBJ2-7; 7 bases are a match to TRBD2. The germline gives CDR1 SGDLS, CDR2 YYNGEE. This CDR3 has 15 amino acids. The J segment lost 2 bases and the V segment lost 0 bases, leaving 5 bases of the junction unmatched. In nucleotides, the CDR3 is TGTGCCAGCAGCGTAGGCGGGAGTTCAACCTACGAGCAGTACTTC. Encoded protein: CASSVGGSSTYEQYF. Together with reference TRBV9 and TRBJ2-7, the CDR3 gives the full variable domain: DSGVTQTPKHLITATGQRVTLRCSPRSGDLSVYWYQQSLDQGLQFLIQYYNGEERAKGNILERFSAQQFPDLHSELNLSSLELGDSALYFCASSVGGSSTYEQYFGPGTRLTVT.